Following are 13 T cell receptor beta chains from one sample sequenced in a study of blood T cell repertoires in COVID-19. The repertoire was sequenced with immunoSEQ multiplex PCR; TCRdb's copy has only in-frame clones and lacks some. The table shows 350,000 to 550,000 clones, with 85% to 90% occurring only once. The sample consisted of peripheral blood. These receptors came from a woman in her 30s with acute or convalescent COVID-19.

V usage is TRBV2 and J usage is TRBJ1-1; tentatively, D is TRBD1 (5 bases). V was pared by 6 bases and J by 11 bases, with 19 bases between. The germline gives CDR1 SNHLY, CDR2 FYNNEI. CDR3 length: 13 amino acids. The CDR3 is CASRPAQGGGAFF. The CDR3 DNA reads as TGTGCCAGCAGACCAGCCCAGGGCGGGGGGGCTTTCTTT.

The J gene is TRBJ2-2, the V gene TRBV7-3; D not certain. CDR3 length: 13 residues. Per the germline V gene, CDR1 is SGHTA and CDR2 is FQGTGA. V lost 9 bases and J 2 bases, leaving 10 bases between the germline ends. CDR3 in DNA: TGTGCCAGTCGCATGGCTAACACCGGGGAGCTGTTTTTT. Translated: CASRMANTGELFF.

V and J are TRBV3-1 (or the pseudogene TRBV3-2) and TRBJ2-3; D gene ambiguous. Germline lookup yields CDR1 LGHDT and CDR2 YNNKEL (reference sequence). V lost 0 bases and J 5 bases, leaving 3 bases between the germline ends. The CDR3 is 12 amino acids. DNA for the CDR3: TGTGCCAGCAGCCAAGATAAAGATACGCAGTATTTT. It specifies CASSQDKDTQYF.

V is TRBV21-1 and J is TRBJ1-2; the listed D gene, TRBD1, was not tested against the DNA. TRBV21-1 represents a pseudogene. This CDR3 has 18 residues. The CDR3 region is CASSKPALRDRAVEGYTF. The CDR3 coding sequence is TGTGCCAGCAGCAAACCGGCGCTTCGGGACAGGGCTGTTGAGGGCTACACCTTC.

The chain uses TRBV12-3 or TRBV12-4 and TRBJ1-1; no firm D call. The CDR3 is made up of 13 amino acids. Trimming left V 4 bases short and J 0 bases short, with 6 bases between. The CDR3 loop is CASSSYVNTEAFF. As DNA, the CDR3 is TGTGCCAGCAGTTCTTATGTGAACACTGAAGCTTTCTTT.

The chain is built from TRBV4-2 and TRBJ2-3; 11 bases agree with TRBD2. The V and J ends lost 0 bases and 6 bases, in that order; junction bases with no gene match: 8. The CDR3 consists of 17 residues. The germline CDR1 and CDR2 sequences are LGHNA and YNFKEQ. As DNA, the CDR3 is TGTGCCAGCAGCCAAGATGCGACTAGCGGGGTTCGGGATACGCAGTATTTT. Translating gives CASSQDATSGVRDTQYF.

V usage is TRBV29-1 and J usage is TRBJ2-7; the match to TRBD1 covers 11 bases. V was pared by 4 bases and J by 4 bases, with 15 bases of the junction left unmatched. Germline V CDR1 and CDR2: SQVTM, ANQGSEA. The CDR3 has 17 residues. CDR3 in DNA: TGCAGCGTTGCCCGGGACAGGGGGTCCCCCCGTGCGTACGAGCAGTACTTC. Its protein is CSVARDRGSPRAYEQYF.

This clone was found a few times. The chain links TRBV14 to TRBJ1-2, with D perhaps matching TRBD1 (5 bases). The ends were cut back, 0 bases at V and 2 bases at J, with 7 bases in the middle. The CDR3 totals 14 residues. CDR1 and CDR2 from the germline V gene are SGHDN and FVKESK. The CDR3 bases are TGTGCCAGCAGCCAAGACAGGGAAAACTATGGCTACACCTTC. Residues: CASSQDRENYGYTF.

The chain is built from TRBV27 and TRBJ2-3; D may be TRBD2 (5 bases). There are 13 residues in the CDR3. In germline, CDR1 is MNHEY, CDR2 SMNVEV (reference sequence). The germline V and J ends were trimmed by 7 bases and 4 bases, with 12 bases remaining between them. This chain's CDR3 is CASTWLGADTQYF. The CDR3 region has the DNA TGTGCCAGCACATGGCTCGGGGCAGATACGCAGTATTTT.

This chain links TRBV11-2 with TRBJ1-2; 7 bases are shared with TRBD1. V shed 0 bases and J 6 bases; nucleotides not matched to a gene: 7. Germline V gene sequence: CDR1 SGHAT, CDR2 FQNNGV. CDR3 length: 15 amino acids. The CDR3 DNA sequence: TGTGCCAGCAGCTTAGAACCGGGACAGAAGGATGGCTACACCTTC. Its protein is CASSLEPGQKDGYTF. The whole variable domain, remainder taken from reference TRBV11-2 and TRBJ1-2, is EAGVAQSPRYKIIEKRQSVAFWCNPISGHATLYWYQQILGQGPKLLIQFQNNGVVDDSQLPKDRFSAERLKGVDSTLKIQPAKLEDSAVYLCASSLEPGQKDGYTFGSGTRLTVV.

J is TRBJ2-5 and V is TRBV11-2; possible D gene TRBD2, 7 bases. The CDR3 is 15 amino acids. Germline CDR1 SGHAT, CDR2 FQNNGV. V lost 4 bases, J lost 1 base, and 13 bases lay in between. The CDR3 here is CASSWGGGGQETQYF. The CDR3 bases are TGTGCCAGCAGCTGGGGGGGCGGGGGCCAAGAGACCCAGTACTTC.

The chain employs TRBV4-1 and TRBJ1-2; TRBD1 is a possible D gene (6 bases). The CDR3 covers 16 residues. The germline V and J ends were trimmed by 2 bases and 6 bases, with 19 bases remaining between them. Germline CDR1 and CDR2: MGHRA and YSYEKL. The CDR3 region is CASSQKSLAGDDGYTF. The CDR3 nucleotides are TGCGCCAGCAGCCAAAAGTCCTTGGCAGGGGATGATGGCTACACCTTC.

V and J are TRBV5-5 and TRBJ2-1; the D gene is possibly TRBD2 (6 bases). V was clipped by 4 bases and J by 6 bases, with 11 bases between them. This CDR3 region has 13 residues. Looked up from germline, CDR1 is SGHKS and CDR2 is YYEKEE (reference sequence). The CDR3 sequence: CASSRVGGNEQFF. CDR3 in DNA: TGTGCCAGCAGCCGCGTGGGAGGCAATGAGCAGTTCTTC.